Listed below are T cell receptor beta chains from one sample, sequenced in a study of blood T cells in healthy people across ages. TCRdb reprocessed the 5' RACE reads with MiXCR, giving one entry per CDR3 protein. Found here are about 720,000 distinct CDR3 sequences, around a fifth of them singletons; the top ten hold around 21%. The specimen was blood. The receptors originated from an older man in good health. CDR3s include the opening cysteine and the closing phenylalanine or tryptophan. Fields, in order: V gene, J gene, D gene, clone size, CDR3 protein, CDR3 DNA. The D gene is left open where the match is weak. Clone size, where shown, is once, few, many, or a class for clones that have expanded.

>TRBV28|TRBJ2-1|.|.
CASSLFSPYNEQFF
TGTGCCAGCAGTTTATTTAGCCCCTACAATGAGCAGTTCTTC
>TRBV10-3|TRBJ1-2|TRBD1|few
CATEQGMGGYTF
TGTGCCACTGAACAGGGGATGGGTGGCTACACCTTC
>TRBV27|TRBJ1-2|.|.
CASASGRGENGYTF
TGTGCCAGCGCTTCTGGGCGGGGAGAAAATGGCTACACCTTC
>TRBV6-1|TRBJ1-6|.|.
CASRGGSNSPLHF
TGTGCCAGCAGAGGAGGTTCTAATTCACCCCTCCACTTT
>TRBV7-3|TRBJ2-6|.|.
CASRRESGANVLTF
TGTGCCAGCAGGAGAGAATCTGGGGCCAACGTCCTGACTTTC
>TRBV12-3/TRBV12-4|TRBJ2-3|TRBD1|.
CASSWGQRIDTQYF
TGTGCCAGCAGTTGGGGACAGAGGATAGATACGCAGTATTTT
>TRBV12-3/TRBV12-4|TRBJ2-4|.|many
CASSLLNIQYF
TGTGCCAGCAGTTTATTAAACATTCAGTACTTC
>TRBV12-3/TRBV12-4|TRBJ1-1|.|few
CASSFLGGTEAFF
TGTGCCAGCAGCTTTTTAGGGGGTACTGAAGCTTTCTTT
>TRBV7-3|TRBJ2-1|.|.
CASSYSGVGVNEQFF
TGTGCCAGCAGCTATTCGGGGGTAGGGGTCAATGAGCAGTTCTTC
>TRBV5-1|TRBJ1-1|.|many
CASSAWTTNTEAFF
TGCGCCAGCAGCGCATGGACCACGAACACTGAAGCTTTCTTT
>TRBV6-1|TRBJ2-7|TRBD1|.
CASSRDSPPYEQYF
TGTGCCAGCAGTCGGGACAGTCCTCCCTACGAGCAGTACTTC
>TRBV5-1|TRBJ2-5|.|.
CASSLDVPQETQYF
TGCGCCAGCAGCTTGGACGTCCCCCAAGAGACCCAGTACTTC
>TRBV5-1|TRBJ1-1|.|few
CASSLVGGAMNTEAFF
TGCGCCAGCAGCTTGGTTGGGGGGGCGATGAACACTGAAGCTTTCTTT
>TRBV20-1|TRBJ2-4|.|.
CSAREEELAKNIQYF
TGCAGTGCTAGGGAAGAGGAATTAGCCAAAAACATCCAGTACTTC
>TRBV12-3/TRBV12-4|TRBJ2-2|.|.
CASSSWNTGELFF
TGTGCCAGCAGTTCCTGGAACACCGGGGAGCTGTTTTTT
>TRBV18|TRBJ2-1|TRBD2|once
CASSPPGREGPYNEQFF
TGTGCCAGCTCACCACCGGGTCGGGAGGGCCCCTACAATGAGCAGTTCTTC
>TRBV3-1|TRBJ2-7|.|few
CASSHITGTYEQYF
TGTGCCAGCAGCCACATCACAGGGACCTACGAGCAGTACTTC
>TRBV11-2|TRBJ1-6|.|many
CASSLVSSYNSPLHF
TGTGCCAGCAGCTTAGTATCGTCGTATAATTCACCCCTCCACTTT
>TRBV5-6|TRBJ1-1|.|.
CASNQNRMNTEAFF
TGTGCCAGCAACCAAAACCGAATGAACACTGAAGCTTTCTTT
>TRBV12-3/TRBV12-4|TRBJ2-1|TRBD2|.
CASSPLSGTSGKGSYNEQFF
TGTGCCAGCAGCCCTCTCTCCGGGACTAGCGGGAAAGGGTCCTACAATGAGCAGTTCTTC
>TRBV28|TRBJ2-3|TRBD1|few
CASSFRGWDTQYF
TGTGCCAGCAGTTTCAGGGGGTGGGATACGCAGTATTTT
>TRBV5-6|TRBJ1-2|TRBD1|few
CASSSLQGAGGYTF
TGTGCCAGCAGCTCCCTACAGGGGGCAGGTGGCTACACCTTC
>TRBV20-1|TRBJ1-1|.|few
CSARNNQRGMNTEAFF
TGCAGTGCTAGGAATAACCAAAGGGGGATGAACACTGAAGCTTTCTTT
>TRBV7-2|TRBJ2-1|.|.
CASRLLLGSGWNEQFF
TGTGCCAGCAGACTCCTCCTAGGGTCGGGTTGGAATGAGCAGTTCTTC
>TRBV27|TRBJ2-4|.|.
CASSPTVKNIQYF
TGTGCCAGCAGCCCTACGGTAAAAAACATTCAGTACTTC
>TRBV7-2|TRBJ2-5|TRBD2|.
CASSLAAGTTETQYF
TGTGCCAGCAGCTTGGCAGCGGGAACCACGGAGACCCAGTACTTC
>TRBV6-1|TRBJ2-1|TRBD2|.
CASSVGLAGAYNEQFF
TGTGCCAGCAGTGTCGGACTAGCGGGAGCCTACAATGAGCAGTTCTTC
>TRBV7-9|TRBJ1-4|TRBD1|.
CASSYKRQGVNEKLFF
TGTGCCAGCAGTTACAAGAGACAGGGCGTTAATGAAAAACTGTTTTTT
>TRBV25-1|TRBJ2-1|.|.
CASSESWGGSQPDNEQFF
TGTGCCAGCAGTGAATCGTGGGGGGGCTCCCAGCCTGACAATGAGCAGTTCTTC